One T cell receptor (beta chain) is described in this entry. Its specificity is not known. The repertoire was sequenced with immunoSEQ multiplex PCR; TCRdb's copy has only in-frame clones and lacks some. The sample has about 79,000 clones; 65% to 85% are singletons. Germline assignment: CDR1 MRHNA and CDR2 SNTAGT. V shed 5 bases and J shed 9 bases, with 14 bases lying between them. The length of the CDR3 is 14 residues. The entry originates in a study of T cell responses to AZD1222 COVID-19 vaccine. Study-wide findings and caveats: Spike regions recognized by vaccine-associated CD4 TCRs spanned the protein, led by 160-218 and 743-854. Spike-specific TCR breadth and depth were elevated following two AZD1222 doses. A mostly white British donor set with more females was recruited, and clonal diversity was possibly underestimated. In all cases, repertoires were sampled only after the peak T cell response.

V gene TRBV6-4 combines with J gene TRBJ1-6; unclear D gene. This TCR was recovered from an adult in good health. Source: peripheral blood, taken on day 0 of AZD1222 vaccination. CDR3 nucleotides: TGTGCCAGCAGTTCCGGGGTAGGAGGTTCACCCCTCCACTTT. It yields the protein CASSSGVGGSPLHF.